These 15 T cell receptor beta chains were all obtained from the same sample, sequenced in a study of early T cells in non-severe SARS-CoV-2 infection. A single record per CDR3 protein comes from TCRdb applying MiXCR to the 5' RACE reads. The table lists under 70,000 distinct CDR3 sequences, around 5.7% of them singletons, with about 3.6% in the top ten. This material consisted of whole blood, taken at baseline. These receptors were collected from an adult who was a healthcare worker with PCR-confirmed SARS-CoV-2 infection or an uninfected control (not recorded which).

The chain carries TRBV19 and TRBJ2-5, with D uncertain. With 8 bases removed from V and 5 bases from J, the gap between germline ends came to 15 bases. CDR1 is LNHDA, CDR2 SQIVND, per germline (reference sequence). The CDR3 runs 13 residues. Here the CDR3 reads CASAVQSQETQYF. CDR3 nucleotide sequence: TGTGCCAGTGCAGTGCAGTCGCAGGAGACCCAGTACTTC. Complete variable domain (other parts from reference TRBV19 and TRBJ2-5): DGGITQSPKYLFRKEGQNVTLSCEQNLNHDAMYWYRQDPGQGLRLIYYSQIVNDFQKGDIAEGYSVSREKKESFPLTVTSAQKNPTAFYLCASAVQSQETQYFGPGTRLLVL.

There are a few counts of this clonotype. This rearrangement joins TRBV20-1 to TRBJ2-3; 7 positions agree with TRBD1. V lost 3 bases, J lost 1 base, and 10 bases stayed unmatched. The germline CDR1 and CDR2 sequences are DFQATT and SNEGSKA (reference sequence). This CDR3 region has 16 residues. The CDR3 spells CSARSISGTGTDTQYF. The CDR3 DNA sequence: TGCAGTGCTAGGTCAATCTCCGGGACAGGCACAGATACGCAGTATTTT.

There are many counts of this clonotype. CDR3 residues: CASSLARGLGYEQYF. For the CDR3, the DNA is TGTGCCAGCAGCTTAGCGCGGGGACTAGGGTACGAGCAGTACTTC. The chain is built from TRBV7-2 and TRBJ2-7, with 8 bases that match TRBD2. Germline V gene lookup returns CDR1 SGHTA and CDR2 FQGNSA. V was clipped by 0 bases and J by 4 bases; unmatched bases: 5. The CDR3 runs 15 residues. The full variable domain, its missing parts supplied by reference TRBV7-2 and TRBJ2-7, is GAGVSQSPSNKVTEKGKDVELRCDPISGHTALYWYRQSLGQGLEFLIYFQGNSAPDKSGLPSDRFSAERTGGSVSTLTIQRTQQEDSAVYLCASSLARGLGYEQYFGPGTRLTVT.

This clonotype was counted many times. The chain carries TRBV7-8 and TRBJ2-3; the match to TRBD1 covers 9 bases. The CDR3 length is 16 residues. Germline V lookup: CDR1 SGHVS, CDR2 FQNEAQ. V gave up 3 bases and J gave up 6 bases; unmatched junction bases: 10. The CDR3 nucleotides read TGTGCCAGCAGCTTGCGCCCCAGGGACAGGGCGGATACGCAGTATTTT. It translates to CASSLRPRDRADTQYF.

This clonotype was detected many times. V usage is TRBV6-5 and J usage is TRBJ1-1; possibly TRBD1 for D (5 bases). This CDR3 region has 15 residues. Trimming shortened V by 0 bases and J by 3 bases, and 11 bases separated the two germline ends. In germline, CDR1 is MNHEY, CDR2 SVGAGI. The CDR3 DNA reads TGTGCCAGCAGTTACTCTATCCCGACAGACACTGAAGCTTTCTTT. Protein sequence: CASSYSIPTDTEAFF.

The sample holds a few counts of this clonotype. The chain carries TRBV27 and TRBJ2-7; TRBD1 matches 9 bases. CDR3 length: 15 residues. The germline gives CDR1 MNHEY, CDR2 SMNVEV (reference sequence). The junction had 12 bases not matched to a gene; V was cut back by 8 bases and J by 4 bases. The CDR3 nucleotides are TGTGCCAGCGTCTCCTTACAGGGGGCGCAGTACGAGCAGTACTTC. It translates to CASVSLQGAQYEQYF.

Notes on this clonotype: This sequence may be a read error, since a much larger clone differs from it by one base. V usage is TRBV7-2 and J usage is TRBJ2-7; D gene ambiguous. Germline CDR1 SGHTA, CDR2 FQGNSA. Trimming cost V 5 bases and J 6 bases, with 17 bases left between them. The CDR3 totals 14 residues. The DNA of the CDR3 is TGTGCCAGCAGCGCCCCGCCGGCGACATCCGAGCAGTACTTC. This translates into CASSAPPATSEQYF.

V and J are TRBV4-3 and TRBJ1-1; no clear D gene. This CDR3 is built from 13 residues. V lost 6 bases and J 4 bases, leaving 12 bases between the germline ends. The germline gives CDR1 LGHNA, CDR2 YSLEER. CDR3 nucleotides: TGCGCCAGCAGTCCTGACCGCGGCACTGAAGCTTTCTTT. This codes for CASSPDRGTEAFF.

This clonotype turned up a few times. Just one base apart from a much larger clone, this may be a read error. The CDR3 sequence: CSAEYEGNAEAFF. The CDR3 region has the DNA TGCAGTGCCGAATACGAAGGGAACGCTGAAGCTTTCTTT. The chain carries TRBV20-1 and TRBJ1-1; no reliable D call. CDR3 size: 13 residues. Germline V gene lookup returns CDR1 DFQATT and CDR2 SNEGSKA (reference sequence).

This clonotype was counted between two and nine times. V gene TRBV25-1 combines with J gene TRBJ1-1; D unclear. The CDR3 has 12 residues. Per germline, CDR1 MGHDK and CDR2 SYGVNS. Trimming shortened V by 10 bases and J by 1 base, and 10 bases separated the two germline ends. The CDR3 sequence: CATLSRNTEAFF. The CDR3 bases are TGTGCCACCCTAAGCAGGAACACTGAAGCTTTCTTT.

This clonotype was detected a few times. The V and J genes are TRBV6-2 or TRBV6-3 and TRBJ1-5, with D perhaps matching TRBD1 (6 bases). CDR3 length: 13 amino acids. The germline CDR1 and CDR2 sequences are MNHEY and SVGEGT. V was pared by 8 bases and J by 3 bases, with 11 bases between. CDR3 nucleotides: TGTGCCAGCGAGAGGGGGTTCAATCAGCCCCAGCATTTT. Translating gives CASERGFNQPQHF.

There are a few counts of this clonotype. The chain carries TRBV4-2 and TRBJ2-1; D not certain. The V gene's germline CDR1 is LGHNA and CDR2 YNFKEQ. The V and J ends lost 4 bases and 2 bases respectively, with 15 bases between them. This CDR3 contains 16 residues. CDR3: CASSPGDPGTYNEQFF. The CDR3 DNA reads as TGTGCCAGCAGCCCTGGAGACCCCGGTACCTACAATGAGCAGTTCTTC.

The chain uses TRBV4-1 and TRBJ2-2, with TRBD2 as a possible D gene (5 bases). This CDR3 is 16 amino acids long. Trimming left V 3 bases short and J 5 bases short, with 16 bases between. Germline CDR1 MGHRA, CDR2 YSYEKL. The CDR3 DNA is TGCGCCAGCAGCCACGGAGCGGACCCGAGGACCGGGGAGCTGTTTTTT. Translated, it gives CASSHGADPRTGELFF.

The chain couples TRBV6-5 to TRBJ1-2, with a possible D match to TRBD1 (6 bases). V was cut by 4 bases and J by 3 bases, with 18 bases left in between. This CDR3 contains 16 residues. CDR1 MNHEY and CDR2 SVGAGI come from the germline V gene. CDR3 amino acids: CASSSSTGPQDYGYTF. CDR3 DNA: TGTGCCAGCAGTTCCAGTACAGGGCCCCAGGACTATGGCTACACCTTC.

The chain combines TRBV28 with TRBJ2-4; TRBD1 agrees at 10 bases. Trimming cost V 6 bases and J 6 bases; bases outside gene matches: 5. The length of the CDR3 is 14 residues. Germline lookup yields CDR1 MDHEN and CDR2 SYDVKM. The CDR3 bases are TGTGCCAGCAGAGGAAGACAGGGGGCAAACATTCAGTACTTC. Translating gives CASRGRQGANIQYF.